A selection of T cell receptor beta chains follows, all from one sample in a study of neurological immune-mediated disorders. From the 5' RACE reads, TCRdb called clonotypes with MiXCR, one entry per CDR3 protein. The sample records under 100,000 distinct CDR3 sequences, 4.3% being singletons. The sequenced sample consisted of PBMCs. These TCRs come from a woman aged 60-75 years with multiple sclerosis. Each CDR3 is given with its conserved first and last residue. D genes are given only for firm matches. Clone sizes are shown as once, few or many counts, or a class when the clone is expanded.

TRBV4-1	NA	TRBJ1-5	many	CASSLDRSNQPQHF	TGCGCCAGCAGCCTCGACAGGAGCAATCAGCCCCAGCATTTT
TRBV5-1	NA	TRBJ1-1	many	CASSHLGVNTEAFF	TGCGCCAGCAGCCACCTCGGGGTGAACACTGAAGCTTTCTTT
TRBV27	TRBD2	TRBJ2-3	many	CASSAGLADLTDTQYF	TGTGCCAGCAGTGCGGGACTAGCGGATTTGACAGATACGCAGTATTTT
TRBV5-1	NA	TRBJ2-1	many	CASSPGGATYNEQFF	TGCGCCAGCAGCCCCGGGGGCGCTACCTACAATGAGCAGTTCTTC
TRBV20-1	NA	TRBJ1-5	many	CSASLSDSNQPQHF	TGCAGTGCTAGTTTGTCAGATAGCAATCAGCCCCAGCATTTT
TRBV5-1	NA	TRBJ1-1	many	CASSFSGDNTEAFF	TGCGCCAGCAGCTTCTCTGGAGACAACACTGAAGCTTTCTTT
TRBV5-1	NA	TRBJ2-4	many	CASSLDSEFIQYF	TGCGCCAGCAGCTTGGACAGCGAATTCATTCAGTACTTC
TRBV5-1	NA	TRBJ1-5	many	CASSLDGANQPQHF	TGCGCCAGCAGCTTGGATGGAGCTAATCAGCCCCAGCATTTT
TRBV14	NA	TRBJ1-1	many	CASSQVFTEAFF	TGTGCCAGCAGCCAAGTTTTCACTGAAGCTTTCTTT
TRBV5-8	NA	TRBJ2-3	many	CASSFWVSSSTDTQYF	TGTGCCAGCAGCTTTTGGGTTTCCTCGAGCACAGATACGCAGTATTTT
TRBV29-1	NA	TRBJ1-4	many	CSVHPIQGPNEKLFF	TGCAGCGTCCACCCCATCCAGGGGCCTAATGAAAAACTGTTTTTT
TRBV7-8	TRBD2	TRBJ2-7	many	CASSRLAGGDIASYEQYF	TGTGCCAGCAGCAGACTAGCGGGGGGCGATATCGCCTCCTACGAGCAGTACTTC
TRBV5-1	TRBD1	TRBJ2-7	medium-sized	CASSSRRTGGQVSYEQYF	TGCGCCAGCAGCTCCCGACGAACAGGGGGCCAAGTCTCCTACGAGCAGTACTTC
TRBV20-1	TRBD2	TRBJ2-1	many	CSAPLAGGDQSSYNEQFF	TGCAGTGCTCCTCTAGCGGGGGGGGATCAGAGCTCCTACAATGAGCAGTTCTTC
TRBV6-5	NA	TRBJ2-7	many	CASLGGYEQYF	TGTGCCAGCCTCGGGGGCTACGAGCAGTACTTC
TRBV3-1	TRBD2	TRBJ2-7	many	CASSQGLAGGTYEQYF	TGTGCCAGCAGCCAAGGACTAGCGGGGGGCACCTACGAGCAGTACTTC
TRBV20-1	TRBD1	TRBJ2-2	many	CSVTGGHTGELFF	TGCAGTGTGACAGGGGGCCACACCGGGGAGCTGTTTTTT
TRBV3-1	NA	TRBJ2-3	many	CASSQDGRLGYF	TGTGCCAGCAGCCAAGATGGGCGCCTCGGGTATTTT
TRBV11-2	NA	TRBJ2-5	many	CASSVDLTGTQYF	TGTGCCAGCAGCGTAGACCTAACAGGGACCCAGTACTTC
TRBV5-1	NA	TRBJ2-7	many	CASSGTDKKSYEQYF	TGCGCCAGCAGCGGGACTGACAAGAAGTCCTACGAGCAGTACTTC
TRBV28	TRBD1	TRBJ1-6	many	CASILDRGNSPLHF	TGTGCCAGCATCCTCGACAGGGGAAATTCACCCCTCCACTTT
TRBV5-4	NA	TRBJ1-1	many	CASSPTADWNTEAFF	TGTGCCAGCAGCCCAACCGCGGACTGGAACACTGAAGCTTTCTTT
TRBV5-6	NA	TRBJ2-7	many	CASIPTRRSYEQYF	TGTGCCAGCATCCCGACTAGACGGTCCTACGAGCAGTACTTC
TRBV3-1	NA	TRBJ1-1	many	CASSQVGPGTEAFF	TGTGCCAGCAGCCAAGTTGGACCGGGCACTGAAGCTTTCTTT
TRBV27	TRBD1	TRBJ1-4	many	CASSLRARQGVANEKLFF	TGTGCCAGCAGTTTACGAGCCCGCCAGGGGGTGGCTAATGAAAAACTGTTTTTT
TRBV6-4	NA	TRBJ2-2	many	CASSDLRGTGELFF	TGTGCCAGCAGTGACCTACGGGGCACCGGGGAGCTGTTTTTT
TRBV7-2	NA	TRBJ2-7	many	CASSLGPWGSSSYEQYF	TGTGCCAGCAGCTTAGGCCCATGGGGGTCCAGCTCCTACGAGCAGTACTTC
TRBV9	TRBD1	TRBJ1-2	many	CASSVADRVDYGYTF	TGTGCCAGCAGCGTAGCGGACAGGGTGGACTATGGCTACACCTTC
TRBV12-3/TRBV12-4	NA	TRBJ1-3	many	CASSPRNIRSGNTIYF	TGTGCCAGCAGTCCAAGAAATATAAGGTCTGGAAACACCATATATTTT
TRBV20-1	TRBD1	TRBJ1-6	many	CSAPTGGNSPLHF	TGCAGTGCTCCGACAGGGGGCAATTCACCCCTCCACTTT
TRBV28	TRBD1	TRBJ1-2	many	CASRGTGLQGGYTF	TGTGCCAGCAGGGGGACAGGTCTCCAGGGAGGCTACACCTTC
TRBV20-1	NA	TRBJ2-7	many	CSAPQGGGLYEQYF	TGCAGTGCGCCGCAGGGTGGGGGTCTCTACGAGCAGTACTTC
TRBV28	TRBD1	TRBJ2-2	many	CASSYQGADNTGELFF	TGTGCCAGCAGTTATCAGGGGGCAGACAACACCGGGGAGCTGTTTTTT
TRBV19	TRBD1	TRBJ2-2	many	CASSTGTGGYRAGELFF	TGTGCCAGTAGCACCGGGACAGGGGGCTATCGGGCCGGGGAGCTGTTTTTT
TRBV13	TRBD2	TRBJ2-2	many	CASSSLPGGSTGELFF	TGTGCCAGCAGCTCCCTCCCCGGGGGGTCGACCGGGGAGCTGTTTTTT